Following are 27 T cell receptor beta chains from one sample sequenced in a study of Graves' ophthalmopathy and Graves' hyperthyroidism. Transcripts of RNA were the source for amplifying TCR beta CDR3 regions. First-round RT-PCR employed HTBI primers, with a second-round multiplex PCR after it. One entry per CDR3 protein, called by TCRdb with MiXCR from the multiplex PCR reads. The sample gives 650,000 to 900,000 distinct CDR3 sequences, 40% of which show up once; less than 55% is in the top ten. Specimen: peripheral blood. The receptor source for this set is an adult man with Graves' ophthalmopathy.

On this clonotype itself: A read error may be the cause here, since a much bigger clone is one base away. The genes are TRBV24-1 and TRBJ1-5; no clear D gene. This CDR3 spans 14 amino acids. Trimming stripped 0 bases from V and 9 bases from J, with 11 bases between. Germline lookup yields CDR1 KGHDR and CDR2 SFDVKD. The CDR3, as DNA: TGTGCCACCAGTGATTTGTTCAGCGATCGGCCCCAGCATTTT. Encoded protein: CATSDLFSDRPQHF.

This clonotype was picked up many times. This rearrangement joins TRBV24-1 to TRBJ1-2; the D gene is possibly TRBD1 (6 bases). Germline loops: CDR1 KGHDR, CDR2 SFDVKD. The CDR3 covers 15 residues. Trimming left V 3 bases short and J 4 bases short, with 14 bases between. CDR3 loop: CATSDGGKRGYGYTF. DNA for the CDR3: TGTGCCACCAGTGATGGGGGCAAGAGGGGCTATGGCTACACCTTC.

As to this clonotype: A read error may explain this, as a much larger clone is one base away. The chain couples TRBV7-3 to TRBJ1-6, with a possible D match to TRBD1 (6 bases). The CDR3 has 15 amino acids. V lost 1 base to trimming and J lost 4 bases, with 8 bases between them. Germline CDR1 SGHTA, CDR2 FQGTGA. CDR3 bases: TGTGCCAGCAGCTTAAGGGGGCCGTATAATTCACCCCTCCACTTT. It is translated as CASSLRGPYNSPLHF.

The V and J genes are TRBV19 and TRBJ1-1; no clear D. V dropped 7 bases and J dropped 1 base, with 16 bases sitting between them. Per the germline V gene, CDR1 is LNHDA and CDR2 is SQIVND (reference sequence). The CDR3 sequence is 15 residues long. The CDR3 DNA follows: TGTGCCAGTACCCGAGGTCTCGGACGGAACACTGAAGCTTTCTTT. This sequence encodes CASTRGLGRNTEAFF. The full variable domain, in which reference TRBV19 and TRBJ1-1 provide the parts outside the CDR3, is DGGITQSPKYLFRKEGQNVTLSCEQNLNHDAMYWYRQDPGQGLRLIYYSQIVNDFQKGDIAEGYSVSREKKESFPLTVTSAQKNPTAFYLCASTRGLGRNTEAFFGQGTRLTVV.

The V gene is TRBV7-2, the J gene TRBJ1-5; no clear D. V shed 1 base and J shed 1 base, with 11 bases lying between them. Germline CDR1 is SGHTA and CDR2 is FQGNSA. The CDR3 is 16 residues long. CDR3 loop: CASSLDPFRSNQPQHF. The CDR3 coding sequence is TGTGCCAGCAGCTTAGATCCCTTTAGGAGCAATCAGCCCCAGCATTTT. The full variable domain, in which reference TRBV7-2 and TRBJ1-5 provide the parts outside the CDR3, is GAGVSQSPSNKVTEKGKDVELRCDPISGHTALYWYRQSLGQGLEFLIYFQGNSAPDKSGLPSDRFSAERTGGSVSTLTIQRTQQEDSAVYLCASSLDPFRSNQPQHFGDGTRLSIL.

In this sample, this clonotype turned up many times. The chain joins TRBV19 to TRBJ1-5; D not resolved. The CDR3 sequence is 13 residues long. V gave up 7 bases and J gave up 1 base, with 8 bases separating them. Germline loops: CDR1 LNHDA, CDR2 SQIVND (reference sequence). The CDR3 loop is CASTTLSNQPQHF. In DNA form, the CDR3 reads TGTGCCAGTACCACGTTGAGCAATCAGCCCCAGCATTTT.

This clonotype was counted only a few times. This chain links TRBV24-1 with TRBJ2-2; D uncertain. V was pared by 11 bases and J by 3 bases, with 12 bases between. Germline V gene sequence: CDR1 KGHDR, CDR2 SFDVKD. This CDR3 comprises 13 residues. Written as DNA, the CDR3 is TGTGCCAGCTTATTAGGGTACACCGGGGAGCTGTTTTTT. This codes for CASLLGYTGELFF.

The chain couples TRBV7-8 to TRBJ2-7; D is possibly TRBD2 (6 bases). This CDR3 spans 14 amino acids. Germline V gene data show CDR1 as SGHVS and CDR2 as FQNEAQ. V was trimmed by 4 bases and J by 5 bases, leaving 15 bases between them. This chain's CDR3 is CASSSSGTFHEQYF. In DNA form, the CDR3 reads TGTGCCAGCAGCTCCTCCGGGACTTTCCACGAGCAGTACTTC.

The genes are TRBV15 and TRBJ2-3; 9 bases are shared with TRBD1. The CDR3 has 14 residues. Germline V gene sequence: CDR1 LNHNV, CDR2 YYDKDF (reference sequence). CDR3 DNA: TGTGCAGCCGGGACAGGGTTTAGCACAGATACGCAGTATTTT. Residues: CAAGTGFSTDTQYF.

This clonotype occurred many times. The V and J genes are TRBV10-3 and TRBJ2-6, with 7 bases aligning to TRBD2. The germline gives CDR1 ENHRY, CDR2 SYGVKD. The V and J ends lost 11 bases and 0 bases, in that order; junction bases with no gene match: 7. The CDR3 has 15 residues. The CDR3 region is CAAGVSLSGANVLTF. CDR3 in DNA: TGTGCCGCGGGGGTCAGCCTCTCTGGGGCCAACGTCCTGACTTTC.

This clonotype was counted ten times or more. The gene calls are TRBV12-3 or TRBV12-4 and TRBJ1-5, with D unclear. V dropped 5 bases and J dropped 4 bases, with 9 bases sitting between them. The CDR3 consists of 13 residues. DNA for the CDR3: TGTGCCAGCAGTAACAGTGGTAATCAGCCCCAGCATTTT. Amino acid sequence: CASSNSGNQPQHF.

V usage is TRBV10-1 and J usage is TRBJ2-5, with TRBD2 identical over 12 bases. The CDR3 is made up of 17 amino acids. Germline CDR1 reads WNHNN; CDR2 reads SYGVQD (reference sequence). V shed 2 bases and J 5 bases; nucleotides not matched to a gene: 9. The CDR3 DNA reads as TGCGCCAGCAGTGAGAGGGCTAGCGGGGGGGCCACGGAGACCCAGTACTTC. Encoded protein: CASSERASGGATETQYF.

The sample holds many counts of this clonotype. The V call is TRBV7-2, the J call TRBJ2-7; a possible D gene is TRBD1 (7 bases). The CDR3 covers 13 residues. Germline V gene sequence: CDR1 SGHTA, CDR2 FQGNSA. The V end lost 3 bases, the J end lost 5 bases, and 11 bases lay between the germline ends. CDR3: CASSFDREDEQYF. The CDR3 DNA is TGTGCCAGCAGCTTCGACAGGGAGGACGAGCAGTACTTC. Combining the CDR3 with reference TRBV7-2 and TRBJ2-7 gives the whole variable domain GAGVSQSPSNKVTEKGKDVELRCDPISGHTALYWYRQSLGQGLEFLIYFQGNSAPDKSGLPSDRFSAERTGGSVSTLTIQRTQQEDSAVYLCASSFDREDEQYFGPGTRLTVT.

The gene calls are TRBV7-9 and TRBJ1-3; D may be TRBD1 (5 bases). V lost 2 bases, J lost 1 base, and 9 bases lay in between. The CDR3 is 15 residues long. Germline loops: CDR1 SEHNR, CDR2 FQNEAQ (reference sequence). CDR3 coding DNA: TGTGCCAGCAGCTTAAGGGCAGGGTCTGGAAACACCATATATTTT. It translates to CASSLRAGSGNTIYF.

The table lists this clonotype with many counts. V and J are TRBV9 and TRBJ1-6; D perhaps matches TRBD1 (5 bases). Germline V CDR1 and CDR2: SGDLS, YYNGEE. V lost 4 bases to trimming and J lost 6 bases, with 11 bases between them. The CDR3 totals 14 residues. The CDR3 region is CASSRGDLNSPLHF. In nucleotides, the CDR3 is TGTGCCAGCAGCCGTGGGGACCTTAATTCACCCCTCCACTTT.

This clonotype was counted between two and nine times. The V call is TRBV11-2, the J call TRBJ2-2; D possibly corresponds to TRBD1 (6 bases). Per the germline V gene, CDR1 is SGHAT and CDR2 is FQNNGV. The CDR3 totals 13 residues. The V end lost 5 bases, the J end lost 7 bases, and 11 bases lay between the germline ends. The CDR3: CASSPDRFGELFF. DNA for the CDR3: TGTGCCAGCAGCCCCGACAGGTTCGGGGAGCTGTTTTTT.

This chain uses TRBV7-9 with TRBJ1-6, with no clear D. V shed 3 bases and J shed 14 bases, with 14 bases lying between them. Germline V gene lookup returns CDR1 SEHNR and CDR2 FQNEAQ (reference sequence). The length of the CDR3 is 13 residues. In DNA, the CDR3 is TGTGCCAGCAGCTTGGCCGGTTTTATGACCCTCCACTTT. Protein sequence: CASSLAGFMTLHF.

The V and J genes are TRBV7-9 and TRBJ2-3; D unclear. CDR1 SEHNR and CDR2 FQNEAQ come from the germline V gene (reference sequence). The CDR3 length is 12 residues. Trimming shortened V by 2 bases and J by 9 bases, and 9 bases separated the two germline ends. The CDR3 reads CASSLFLSTQYF. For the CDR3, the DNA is TGTGCCAGCAGCTTATTCCTGTCAACGCAGTATTTT.

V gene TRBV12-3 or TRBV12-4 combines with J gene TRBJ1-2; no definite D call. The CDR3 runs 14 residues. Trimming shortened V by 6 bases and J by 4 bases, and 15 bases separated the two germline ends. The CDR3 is CASSLTAASYGYTF. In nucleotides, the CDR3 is TGTGCCAGCAGCCTAACGGCTGCTAGCTATGGCTACACCTTC.

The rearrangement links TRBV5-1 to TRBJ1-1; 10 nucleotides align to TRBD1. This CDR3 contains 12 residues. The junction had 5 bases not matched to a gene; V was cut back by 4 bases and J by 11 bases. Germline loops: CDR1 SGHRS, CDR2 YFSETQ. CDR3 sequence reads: CASSRGTGDAFF. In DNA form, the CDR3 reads TGCGCCAGCAGCAGGGGGACAGGGGACGCTTTCTTT.

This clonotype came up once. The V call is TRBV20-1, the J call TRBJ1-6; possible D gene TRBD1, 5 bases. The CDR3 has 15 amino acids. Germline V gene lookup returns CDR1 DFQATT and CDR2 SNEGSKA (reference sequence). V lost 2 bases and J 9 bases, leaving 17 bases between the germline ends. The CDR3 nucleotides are TGCAGTGCTAGACGCGGGGGTCAGGGTCTTTCACCCCTCCACTTT. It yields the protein CSARRGGQGLSPLHF.

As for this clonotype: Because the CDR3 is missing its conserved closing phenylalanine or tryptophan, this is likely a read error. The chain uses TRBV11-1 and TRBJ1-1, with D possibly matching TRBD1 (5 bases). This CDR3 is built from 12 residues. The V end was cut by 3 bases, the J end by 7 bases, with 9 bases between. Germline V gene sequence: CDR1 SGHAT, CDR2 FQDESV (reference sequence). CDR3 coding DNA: TGTGCCAGCAGCTTGGGGGAAAATGAAGCTTTCTCT. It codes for CASSLGENEAFS.

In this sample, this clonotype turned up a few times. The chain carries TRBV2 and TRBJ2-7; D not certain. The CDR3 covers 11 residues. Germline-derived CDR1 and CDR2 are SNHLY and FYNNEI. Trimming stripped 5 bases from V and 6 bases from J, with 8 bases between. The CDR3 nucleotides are TGTGCCAGCAGTCAAGTCCGCGAGCAGTACTTC. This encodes CASSQVREQYF.

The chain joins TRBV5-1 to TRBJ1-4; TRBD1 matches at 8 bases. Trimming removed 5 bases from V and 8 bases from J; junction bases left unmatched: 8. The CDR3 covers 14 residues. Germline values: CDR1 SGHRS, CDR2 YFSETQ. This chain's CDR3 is CASSPQGGEEKLFF. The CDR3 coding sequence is TGCGCCAGCAGTCCACAGGGGGGAGAGGAAAAACTGTTTTTT. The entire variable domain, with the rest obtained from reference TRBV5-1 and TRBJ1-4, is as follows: KAGVTQTPRYLIKTRGQQVTLSCSPISGHRSVSWYQQTPGQGLQFLFEYFSETQRNKGNFPGRFSGRQFSNSRSEMNVSTLELGDSALYLCASSPQGGEEKLFFGSGTQLSVL.

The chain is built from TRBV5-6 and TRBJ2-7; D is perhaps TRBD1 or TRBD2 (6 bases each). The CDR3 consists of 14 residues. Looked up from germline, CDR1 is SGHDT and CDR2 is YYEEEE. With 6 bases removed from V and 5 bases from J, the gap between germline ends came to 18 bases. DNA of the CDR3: TGTGCCAGCATCAAGGGGGGAAAGAAAAACGAGCAGTACTTC. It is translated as CASIKGGKKNEQYF.

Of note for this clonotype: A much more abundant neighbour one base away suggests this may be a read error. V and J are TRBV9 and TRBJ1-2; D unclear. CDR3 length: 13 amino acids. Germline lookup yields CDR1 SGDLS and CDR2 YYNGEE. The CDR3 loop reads CARSVEDSDGYTF. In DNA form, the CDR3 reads TGTGCCAGAAGCGTTGAGGACTCGGATGGCTACACCTTC.

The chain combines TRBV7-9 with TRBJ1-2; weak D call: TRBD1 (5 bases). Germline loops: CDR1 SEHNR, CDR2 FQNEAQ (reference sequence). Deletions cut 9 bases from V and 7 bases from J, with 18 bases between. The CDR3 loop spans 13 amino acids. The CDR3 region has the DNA TGTGCCAGTAGGGTCGGTGGGGCTGGTGGCTACACCTTC. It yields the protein CASRVGGAGGYTF.